These T cell receptor beta chains were read from a single sample in a study of T-cell memory formation after mild COVID-19. TCRdb processed the 5' RACE reads anew with MiXCR; each CDR3 protein has one entry. Among about half a million distinct CDR3 sequences listed, 15% to 20% were seen once. Sequencing was performed on PBMCs or a T cell subset sorted from them (not recorded which). These receptors were obtained from an adult woman who had mild COVID-19 (a few samples of this study predate the infection). Cell type and time point are not known. Each CDR3 is given with its conserved first and last residue. The order of the fields is clone size, V gene, J gene, CDR3 protein. Clone size is given for some rows only: seen once, a few or many times, or a class if the clone is expanded.

abundance: .; v_gene: TRBV2; j_gene: TRBJ1-5; CDR3aa: CASRQLDSVSQPQHF
abundance: .; v_gene: TRBV7-9; j_gene: TRBJ2-3; CDR3aa: CAITPKKDRGWDTQYF
abundance: .; v_gene: TRBV5-1; j_gene: TRBJ2-5; CDR3aa: CASSLGGDSSTQYF
abundance: many; v_gene: TRBV7-9; j_gene: TRBJ2-7; CDR3aa: CASSLSRSYEQYF
abundance: few; v_gene: TRBV6-1; j_gene: TRBJ1-5; CDR3aa: CASSERLADNQPQHF
abundance: .; v_gene: TRBV2; j_gene: TRBJ2-5; CDR3aa: CAIRGGLTQYF
abundance: .; v_gene: TRBV9; j_gene: TRBJ2-7; CDR3aa: CASSEAGTAEYEQYF
abundance: many; v_gene: TRBV5-1; j_gene: TRBJ1-1; CDR3aa: CASSPQGSEAFF
abundance: .; v_gene: TRBV7-3; j_gene: TRBJ2-3; CDR3aa: CASSLFNTDTQYF
abundance: few; v_gene: TRBV20-1; j_gene: TRBJ1-2; CDR3aa: CSATRPGQPYGYTF
abundance: .; v_gene: TRBV12-3/TRBV12-4; j_gene: TRBJ1-6; CDR3aa: CASGSLFGDSHNSPLHF
abundance: few; v_gene: TRBV7-2; j_gene: TRBJ2-7; CDR3aa: CASSLGDRIYEQYF
abundance: few; v_gene: TRBV15; j_gene: TRBJ1-1; CDR3aa: CATSSRGNTEAFF
abundance: .; v_gene: TRBV10-3; j_gene: TRBJ2-3; CDR3aa: CAISGLAGASDTQYF
abundance: few; v_gene: TRBV15; j_gene: TRBJ1-5; CDR3aa: CATSRDPQQPQHF
abundance: few; v_gene: TRBV7-2; j_gene: TRBJ2-6; CDR3aa: CASSFLFSSGANVLTF
abundance: .; v_gene: TRBV11-3; j_gene: TRBJ2-1; CDR3aa: CASSLDPEKNEQFF
abundance: .; v_gene: TRBV29-1; j_gene: TRBJ2-3; CDR3aa: CSVEDSGLARTDTQYF
abundance: few; v_gene: TRBV7-6; j_gene: TRBJ2-3; CDR3aa: CASSTRQGPTDTQYF
abundance: few; v_gene: TRBV12-3/TRBV12-4; j_gene: TRBJ1-3; CDR3aa: CAISGPASGNTIYF
abundance: .; v_gene: TRBV7-2; j_gene: TRBJ2-7; CDR3aa: CASSPRGASYEQYF
abundance: .; v_gene: TRBV20-1; j_gene: TRBJ2-3; CDR3aa: CSARDPGLAVTDTQYF
abundance: few; v_gene: TRBV12-3/TRBV12-4; j_gene: TRBJ2-1; CDR3aa: CASSLGGDYDLGNEQFF
abundance: .; v_gene: TRBV19; j_gene: TRBJ2-3; CDR3aa: CASSKPTMLGLGADTQYF
abundance: .; v_gene: TRBV19; j_gene: TRBJ1-2; CDR3aa: CASLSSGDRRNYGYTF
abundance: few; v_gene: TRBV9; j_gene: TRBJ1-2; CDR3aa: CASSASTSGPYGYTF
abundance: few; v_gene: TRBV20-1; j_gene: TRBJ2-7; CDR3aa: CSASSSSEQYF
abundance: few; v_gene: TRBV20-1; j_gene: TRBJ2-1; CDR3aa: CSALQGGRWFF
abundance: .; v_gene: TRBV24-1; j_gene: TRBJ2-2; CDR3aa: CATSDPSVAGELFF
abundance: few; v_gene: TRBV6-5; j_gene: TRBJ2-5; CDR3aa: CASSSPGSGDQYF
abundance: few; v_gene: TRBV24-1; j_gene: TRBJ2-2; CDR3aa: CATSDIGQNTGELFF
abundance: .; v_gene: TRBV15; j_gene: TRBJ2-6; CDR3aa: CATSKQLSGANVLTF
abundance: .; v_gene: TRBV2; j_gene: TRBJ1-6; CDR3aa: CASSVGGSPLHF
abundance: .; v_gene: TRBV3-1; j_gene: TRBJ1-5; CDR3aa: CASSQGGAGVNQPQHF
abundance: .; v_gene: TRBV29-1; j_gene: TRBJ2-7; CDR3aa: CSVEVGSYEQYF
abundance: .; v_gene: TRBV5-1; j_gene: TRBJ2-3; CDR3aa: CASSPRGDRSTDTQYF
abundance: few; v_gene: TRBV6-2/TRBV6-3; j_gene: TRBJ1-5; CDR3aa: CASSYSLTGNQPQHF
abundance: .; v_gene: TRBV29-1; j_gene: TRBJ2-3; CDR3aa: CSGRAGGPKDTQYF
abundance: few; v_gene: TRBV7-2; j_gene: TRBJ2-7; CDR3aa: CASAGPSSYEQYF
abundance: many; v_gene: TRBV30; j_gene: TRBJ2-1; CDR3aa: CAWSVRREGTEQFF